Presented here are 26 T cell receptor beta chains from one specimen sequenced in a study of shared clonotypes between healthy human individuals (dated by TCRdb to 2019 to 2021). The library came from the immunoSEQ multiplex PCR assay. Sourced from immuneACCESS, this table was stored by TCRdb with only in-frame sequences that have V and J called. A share of the clones is absent; for the studies checked, an unresolved V gene accounts for under half, and the remainder has no known explanation. The sample table records 2 million to 2.5 million clones; about 95% of these occur just once. Of the sample, 0.1% to 0.15% is held by the ten largest clones. The sample taken for sequencing was naive CD4+ T cells sorted from blood. Read against the paper, the sample's cell subset or site label means: CD45RA+ positively selected. Receptor source: a man aged 18-30 years in good health.

V usage is TRBV7-8 and J usage is TRBJ1-4, with D possibly TRBD1 on 6 matching bases. Germline assignment: CDR1 SGHVS and CDR2 FQNEAQ. The CDR3 sequence is 13 residues long. V gave up 3 bases and J gave up 5 bases, with 7 bases separating them. CDR3 DNA sequence: TGTGCCAGCAGCTTGGGGGCGAATGAAAAACTGTTTTTT. Protein product: CASSLGANEKLFF.

This chain joins TRBV30 and TRBJ1-1, with no clear D. The CDR3 is 11 amino acids. CDR1 GTSNPN and CDR2 SVGIG come from the germline V gene (reference sequence). Trimming pared 5 bases from V and 0 bases from J, leaving 4 bases between. The CDR3 sequence is CAWDMNTEAFF. The DNA of the CDR3 is TGTGCCTGGGATATGAACACTGAAGCTTTCTTT.

This rearrangement joins TRBV28 to TRBJ2-7; TRBD1 agrees at 8 bases. CDR3 length: 15 residues. With 4 bases clipped from V and 3 bases from J, the junction kept 8 bases outside the gene matches. Germline V gene data show CDR1 as MDHEN and CDR2 as SYDVKM. The CDR3 reads CASSSTGGIFYEQYF. Written as DNA, the CDR3 is TGTGCCAGCAGTTCCACAGGGGGTATTTTCTACGAGCAGTACTTC.

V gene TRBV6-1 combines with J gene TRBJ2-2; D assignment may be TRBD1 or TRBD2 (6 bases each). Trimming cost V 6 bases and J 4 bases, with 9 bases left between them. The CDR3 length is 13 residues. CDR1 MNHNS and CDR2 SASEGT come from the germline V gene. In DNA, the CDR3 is TGTGCCAGCAGAGGGGGGACCACCGGGGAGCTGTTTTTT. As protein: CASRGGTTGELFF.

CDR3 DNA sequence: TGTGCCAGTAGTGGGACAATTAGCAATCAGCCCCAGCATTTT. Amino acids: CASSGTISNQPQHF. V is TRBV19 and J is TRBJ1-5; the D gene is possibly TRBD1 (6 bases). The CDR3 is 14 amino acids. V dropped 5 bases and J dropped 0 bases, with 8 bases sitting between them. Germline-derived CDR1 and CDR2 are LNHDA and SQIVND (reference sequence).

The chain links TRBV5-4 to TRBJ2-4; 9 positions match TRBD1. This CDR3 contains 15 residues. Germline loops: CDR1 SGHNT, CDR2 YYREEE (reference sequence). After removal of 6 bases from V and 6 bases from J, the junction contained 10 bases not matched to a gene. The CDR3: CASTRRGTGLNIQYF. CDR3 DNA: TGTGCCAGCACCCGGAGAGGGACAGGGTTAAACATTCAGTACTTC. Filled out from reference TRBV5-4 and TRBJ2-4, the complete variable domain reads ETGVTQSPTHLIKTRGQQVTLRCSSQSGHNTVSWYQQALGQGPQFIFQYYREEENGRGNFPPRFSGLQFPNYSSELNVNALELDDSALYLCASTRRGTGLNIQYFGAGTRLSVL.

This clone appeared a single time. The rearrangement joins TRBV10-3 to TRBJ1-5; D ambiguous. CDR1 ENHRY and CDR2 SYGVKD come from the germline V gene. This CDR3 comprises 15 residues. V was cut by 0 bases and J by 1 base, with 7 bases left in between. The CDR3, as DNA: TGTGCCATCAGTGAGTCGATGACGAGCAATCAGCCCCAGCATTTT. This gives the protein CAISESMTSNQPQHF.

J is TRBJ1-3 and V is TRBV28; D is ambiguous. The V gene lost 7 bases and the J gene lost 2 bases, with 12 bases spanning the gap. The germline CDR1 and CDR2 sequences are MDHEN and SYDVKM. This CDR3 spans 14 amino acids. The CDR3 DNA reads TGTGCCAGCATCAGTGGGCCGCCTGGAAACACCATATATTTT. Translating it yields CASISGPPGNTIYF.

The chain combines TRBV6-6 with TRBJ1-1; perhaps TRBD1 as D (5 bases). V lost 3 bases, J lost 8 bases, and 13 bases lay in between. The germline gives CDR1 MNHNY, CDR2 SVGAGI (reference sequence). The CDR3 totals 13 residues. The CDR3 protein is CASSYRAGTEAFF. For the CDR3, the DNA is TGTGCCAGCAGTTATCGGGCAGGGACCGAAGCTTTCTTT.

The V and J genes are TRBV18 and TRBJ2-4; the D is unclear. The V gene's germline CDR1 is KGHSH and CDR2 LQKENI. This CDR3 is 12 amino acids long. V was cut by 3 bases and J by 8 bases, with 8 bases left in between. The CDR3 coding sequence is TGTGCCAGCTCACCCGGGCCGGACATTCAGTACTTC. Translating gives CASSPGPDIQYF.

This chain links TRBV6-5 with TRBJ1-2; TRBD1 agrees at 7 bases. The CDR3 consists of 13 residues. The V and J ends lost 6 bases and 9 bases, in that order; junction bases with no gene match: 10. The germline CDR1 and CDR2 sequences are MNHEY and SVGAGI. CDR3 nucleotides: TGTGCCAGCAGCCGAGACAGGGACGGGAGCTACACCTTC. Its translation is CASSRDRDGSYTF.

The chain recombines TRBV7-9 with TRBJ2-7; D gene unclear. Germline V gives CDR1 SEHNR, CDR2 FQNEAQ (reference sequence). CDR3 length: 13 amino acids. The V gene lost 1 base and the J gene lost 6 bases, with 10 bases spanning the gap. For the CDR3, the DNA is TGTGCCAGCAGCTTAGGCACTGCCTCCGAGCAGTACTTC. Protein: CASSLGTASEQYF.

This chain joins TRBV4-1 and TRBJ1-5; D unresolved. The V and J ends lost 0 bases and 7 bases respectively, with 16 bases between them. CDR3 length: 16 amino acids. Germline-derived CDR1 and CDR2 are MGHRA and YSYEKL. Here the CDR3 reads CASSQEGAAGRQPQHF. CDR3 bases: TGCGCCAGCAGCCAAGAAGGAGCGGCCGGCAGACAGCCCCAGCATTTT.

This chain links TRBV7-2 with TRBJ1-2; no clear D. Trimming took 3 bases from V and 7 from J, leaving 12 bases between them. This CDR3 has 13 residues. Germline CDR1 is SGHTA and CDR2 is FQGNSA. CDR3 loop: CASSFVGISGYTF. The CDR3 nucleotides read TGTGCCAGCAGCTTTGTAGGCATAAGTGGCTACACCTTC.

V gene TRBV6-6 combines with J gene TRBJ1-1, with 9 positions matching TRBD1. The CDR3 is 14 residues long. With V trimmed by 5 bases and J by 4 bases, 5 bases remained unmatched. CDR1 and CDR2 (germline): MNHNY, SVGAGI (reference sequence). CDR3 protein: CASSVPGQGTEAFF. The CDR3 DNA follows: TGTGCCAGCAGTGTTCCGGGACAGGGCACTGAAGCTTTCTTT.

The chain recombines TRBV5-1 with TRBJ2-5; 7 bases agree with TRBD2. This CDR3 contains 15 residues. J was trimmed by 4 bases and V by 4 bases; bases with no gene match: 10. CDR1 and CDR2 from the germline V gene are SGHRS and YFSETQ. The CDR3 coding sequence is TGCGCCAGCAGCCCCACACGGGGGGAACGAGAGACCCAGTACTTC. It translates to CASSPTRGERETQYF. Looking up the rest from reference TRBV5-1 and TRBJ2-5 gives the full variable domain: KAGVTQTPRYLIKTRGQQVTLSCSPISGHRSVSWYQQTPGQGLQFLFEYFSETQRNKGNFPGRFSGRQFSNSRSEMNVSTLELGDSALYLCASSPTRGERETQYFGPGTRLLVL.

The chain recombines TRBV6-1 with TRBJ1-5, with 8 nucleotides matching TRBD1. The germline V gene encodes CDR1 MNHNS and CDR2 SASEGT. The CDR3 runs 15 residues. The ends lost 6 bases at V and 0 bases at J; junction bases unmatched: 4. For the CDR3, the DNA is TGTGCCAGCAGGGCAGGGGGCTATAGCAATCAGCCCCAGCATTTT. It translates to CASRAGGYSNQPQHF.

The rearrangement joins TRBV15 to TRBJ2-7; 9 nucleotides align to TRBD1. This CDR3 has 15 amino acids. CDR1 LNHNV and CDR2 YYDKDF come from the germline V gene (reference sequence). J lost 3 bases, V lost 5 bases, and 8 bases had no gene match. CDR3 region: CATSGGQGRDYEQYF. CDR3 bases: TGTGCCACCAGCGGGGGACAGGGTAGGGACTACGAGCAGTACTTC.

Regarding this clone: Mismatch with germline at one junction end may stem from a read error. The chain recombines TRBV5-1 with TRBJ2-3, with a weak D call TRBD2 (5 bases). This CDR3 is built from 14 residues. CDR1 and CDR2 from the germline V gene are SGHRS and YFSETQ. CDR3 sequence: CAGSGSESTDTQYF. The DNA of the CDR3 is TGCGCCGGCAGCGGCAGCGAAAGCACAGATACGCAGTATTTT.

The V and J genes are TRBV6-1 and TRBJ2-2; D unclear. CDR1 is MNHNS and CDR2 is SASEGT in the germline V gene. V was clipped by 2 bases and J by 1 base, with 5 bases between them. The length of the CDR3 is 14 residues. CDR3: CASSEQMNTGELFF. In DNA form, the CDR3 reads TGTGCCAGCAGTGAACAGATGAACACCGGGGAGCTGTTTTTT.

To note about this clone: Distinct nucleotide sequences in the sample also encode this CDR3. The V gene is TRBV6-1, the J gene TRBJ1-2; the D is unclear. CDR1 is MNHNS and CDR2 is SASEGT in the germline V gene. The CDR3 runs 12 residues. The germline V and J ends were trimmed by 1 base and 5 bases, with 5 bases remaining between them. CDR3 bases: TGTGCCAGCAGTGAAGGAGTTTATGGCTACACCTTC. Translating it yields CASSEGVYGYTF.

The chain couples TRBV5-1 to TRBJ2-1; D is unclear. The V gene's germline CDR1 is SGHRS and CDR2 YFSETQ. Trimming took off 2 bases at V and 6 bases at J, with 15 bases between the two ends. The CDR3 sequence is 15 residues long. The CDR3 nucleotides read TGCGCCAGCAGCTTAAGGGATCCTTGGGGCAATGAGCAGTTCTTC. This encodes CASSLRDPWGNEQFF.

The rearrangement links TRBV4-1 to TRBJ2-7; 9 bases are shared with TRBD2. Germline V gene sequence: CDR1 MGHRA, CDR2 YSYEKL. CDR3 length: 15 amino acids. Trimming cost V 7 bases and J 7 bases; bases outside gene matches: 14. The CDR3 bases are TGCGCCAGCACCGTAGGGGCTAGCGGGAATCGAGAGCAGTACTTC. Protein sequence: CASTVGASGNREQYF.

As to this clone: Other DNA sequences within the sample encode an identical CDR3. This chain joins TRBV29-1 and TRBJ1-5; no reliable D call. This CDR3 spans 13 amino acids. Germline assignment: CDR1 SQVTM and CDR2 ANQGSEA. Trimming removed 4 bases from V and 1 base from J, with 8 bases in between. In nucleotides, the CDR3 is TGCAGCGTTGGCGGAGCCAGCAATCAGCCCCAGCATTTT. Amino acid sequence: CSVGGASNQPQHF.

In this sample, this clone turned up once. This chain uses TRBV4-3 with TRBJ1-2; D gene uncertain. Trimming pared 0 bases from V and 5 bases from J, leaving 13 bases between. The CDR3 is 15 residues long. Germline lookup yields CDR1 LGHNA and CDR2 YSLEER. The chain's CDR3 is CASSQDRQGSYGYTF. DNA for the CDR3: TGCGCCAGCAGCCAAGATCGCCAAGGGAGTTATGGCTACACCTTC.

This clone was observed once. The chain is built from TRBV11-2 and TRBJ1-2; D call uncertain. V gave up 4 bases and J gave up 4 bases, with 13 bases separating them. This CDR3 is built from 14 residues. CDR1 SGHAT and CDR2 FQNNGV come from the germline V gene. CDR3 in amino acids: CASSWTDTSYGYTF. The CDR3 region has the DNA TGTGCCAGCAGCTGGACCGACACTTCCTATGGCTACACCTTC.